This TCR beta chain was recorded in a study of cytomegalovirus exposure and HLA in healthy donors. Study-level information: The same platform as the roughly 670 first-cohort repertoires was used for the 120 or so validation repertoires, a later analysis reported. Findings and limits, study-wide: Researchers reported that three CMV-associated chains were confirmed in vitro as CMV antigen-specific. In the approximately 120 validation repertoires, a later analysis found that first-cohort TCR clusters tended to co-occur.

Of note for this clone: The antigen remains unidentified.

A roughly 130-subject validation cohort, separate from the approximately 670-subject first cohort, supplied the donors. This table comes from immunoSEQ multiplex PCR, and its TCRdb copy is limited to in-frame clones, with some not included. This repertoire shows about 110,000 clones, around 86% found once; its top ten account for approximately 4%. This CDR3 is built from 15 residues. CDR1 MDHEN and CDR2 SYDVKM come from the germline V gene. V lost 0 bases and J lost 1, with 9 bases in between. This sequence originates from a woman younger than 30 in good health and CMV-seropositive. Material for sequencing was PBMCs. The chain combines TRBV28 with TRBJ1-1, with D possibly TRBD1 on 6 matching bases. Here the CDR3 DNA reads TGTGCCAGCAGTTTATGGGGGACAAAGAACACTGAAGCTTTCTTT. Its protein is CASSLWGTKNTEAFF. Filled out from reference TRBV28 and TRBJ1-1, the complete variable domain reads DVKVTQSSRYLVKRTGEKVFLECVQDMDHENMFWYRQDPGLGLRLIYFSYDVKMKEKGDIPEGYSVSREKKERFSLILESASTNQTSMYLCASSLWGTKNTEAFFGQGTRLTVV.